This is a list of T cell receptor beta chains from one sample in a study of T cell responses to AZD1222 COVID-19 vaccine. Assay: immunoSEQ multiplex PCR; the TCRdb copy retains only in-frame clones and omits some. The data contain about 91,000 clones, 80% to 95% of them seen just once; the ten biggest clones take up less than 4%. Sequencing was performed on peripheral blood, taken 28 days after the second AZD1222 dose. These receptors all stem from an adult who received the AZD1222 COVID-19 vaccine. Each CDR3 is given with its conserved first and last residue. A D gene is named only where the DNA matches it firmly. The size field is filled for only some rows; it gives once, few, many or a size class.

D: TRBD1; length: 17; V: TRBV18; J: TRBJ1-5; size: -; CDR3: CASSPGDRRHSNQPQHF; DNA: TGTGCCAGCTCACCAGGGGACAGACGCCATAGCAATCAGCCCCAGCATTTT
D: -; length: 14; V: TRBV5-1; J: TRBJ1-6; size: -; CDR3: CASSLEQGHSPLHF; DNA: TGCGCCAGCAGCTTGGAACAGGGACATTCACCCCTCCACTTT
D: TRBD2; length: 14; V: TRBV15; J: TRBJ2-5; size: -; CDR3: CATSRAGGVETQYF; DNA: TGTGCCACCAGCAGAGCGGGGGGGGTGGAGACCCAGTACTTC
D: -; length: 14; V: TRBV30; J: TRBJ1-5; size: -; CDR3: CAWTVGGVTQPQHF; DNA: TGTGCCTGGACCGTCGGGGGGGTCACTCAGCCCCAGCATTTT
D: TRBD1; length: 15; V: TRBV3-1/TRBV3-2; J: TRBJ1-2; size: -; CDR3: CASSLRQGANYGYTF; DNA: TGTGCCAGCAGCCTCAGACAGGGGGCGAACTATGGCTACACCTTC
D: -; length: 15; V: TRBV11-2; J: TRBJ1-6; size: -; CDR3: CASSLVGHLNSPLHF; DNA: TGTGCCAGCAGCTTAGTGGGACATCTTAATTCACCCCTCCACTTT
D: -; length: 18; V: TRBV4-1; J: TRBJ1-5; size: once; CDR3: CASSQDRLRTWGNQPQHF; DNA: TGCGCCAGCAGCCAAGACCGACTCCGGACGTGGGGCAATCAGCCCCAGCATTTT
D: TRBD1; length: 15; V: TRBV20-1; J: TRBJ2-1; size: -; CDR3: CSASHRQGSYNEQFF; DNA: TGCAGTGCTAGTCACCGACAGGGTTCTTACAATGAGCAGTTCTTC
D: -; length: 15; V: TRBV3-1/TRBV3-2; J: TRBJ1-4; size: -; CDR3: CASSQRGPQEEKLFF; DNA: TGTGCCAGCAGCCAAAGGGGCCCCCAGGAAGAAAAACTGTTTTTT
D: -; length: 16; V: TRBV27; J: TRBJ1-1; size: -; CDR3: CASSLEQAPLNTEAFF; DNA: TGTGCCAGCAGTTTAGAACAGGCCCCCTTGAACACTGAAGCTTTCTTT